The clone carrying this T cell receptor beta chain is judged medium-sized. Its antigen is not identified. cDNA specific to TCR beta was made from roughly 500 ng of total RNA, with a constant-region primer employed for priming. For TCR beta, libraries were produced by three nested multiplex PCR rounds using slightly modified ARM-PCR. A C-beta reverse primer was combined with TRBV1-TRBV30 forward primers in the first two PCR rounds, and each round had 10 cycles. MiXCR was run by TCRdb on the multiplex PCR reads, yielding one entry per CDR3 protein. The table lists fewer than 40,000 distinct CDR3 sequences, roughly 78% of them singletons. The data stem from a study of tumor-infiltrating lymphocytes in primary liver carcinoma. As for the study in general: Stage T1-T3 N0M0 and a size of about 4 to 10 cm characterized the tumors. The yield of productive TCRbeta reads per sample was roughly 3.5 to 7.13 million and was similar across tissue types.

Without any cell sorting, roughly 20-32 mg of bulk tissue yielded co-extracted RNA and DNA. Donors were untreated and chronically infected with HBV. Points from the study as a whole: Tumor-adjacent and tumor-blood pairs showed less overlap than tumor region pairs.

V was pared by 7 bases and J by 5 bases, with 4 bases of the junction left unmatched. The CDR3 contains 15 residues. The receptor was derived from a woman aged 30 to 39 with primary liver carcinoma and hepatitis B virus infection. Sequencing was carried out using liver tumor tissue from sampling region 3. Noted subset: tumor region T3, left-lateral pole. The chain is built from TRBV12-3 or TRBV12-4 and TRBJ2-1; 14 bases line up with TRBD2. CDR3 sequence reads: CASTRTSGGNNEQFF. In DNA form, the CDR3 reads TGTGCCAGCACCAGGACTAGCGGGGGGAACAATGAGCAGTTCTTC.